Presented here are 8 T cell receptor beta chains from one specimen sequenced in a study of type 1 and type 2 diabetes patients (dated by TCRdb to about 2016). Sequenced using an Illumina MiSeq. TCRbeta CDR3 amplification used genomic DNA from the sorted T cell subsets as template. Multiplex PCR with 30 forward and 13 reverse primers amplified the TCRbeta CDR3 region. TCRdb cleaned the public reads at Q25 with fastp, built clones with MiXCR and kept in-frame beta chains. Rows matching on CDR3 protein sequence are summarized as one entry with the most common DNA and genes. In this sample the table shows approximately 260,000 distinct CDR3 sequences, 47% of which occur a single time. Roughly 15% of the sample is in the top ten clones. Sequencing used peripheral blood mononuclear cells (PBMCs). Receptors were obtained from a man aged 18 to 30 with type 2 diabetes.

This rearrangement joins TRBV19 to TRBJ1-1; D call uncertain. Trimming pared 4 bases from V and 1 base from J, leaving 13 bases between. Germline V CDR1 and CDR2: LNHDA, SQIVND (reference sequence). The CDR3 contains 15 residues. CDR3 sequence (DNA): TGTGCCAGTAGTAGGGATCGGGGATCGAACACTGAAGCTTTCTTT. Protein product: CASSRDRGSNTEAFF. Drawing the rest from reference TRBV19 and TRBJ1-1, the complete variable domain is DGGITQSPKYLFRKEGQNVTLSCEQNLNHDAMYWYRQDPGQGLRLIYYSQIVNDFQKGDIAEGYSVSREKKESFPLTVTSAQKNPTAFYLCASSRDRGSNTEAFFGQGTRLTVV.

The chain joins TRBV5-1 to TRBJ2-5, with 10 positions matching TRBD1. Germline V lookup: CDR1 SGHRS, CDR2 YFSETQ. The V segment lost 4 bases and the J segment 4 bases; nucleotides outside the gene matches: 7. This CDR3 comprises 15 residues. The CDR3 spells CASSIGTGAAETQYF. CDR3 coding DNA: TGCGCCAGCAGCATCGGGACAGGGGCTGCAGAGACCCAGTACTTC.

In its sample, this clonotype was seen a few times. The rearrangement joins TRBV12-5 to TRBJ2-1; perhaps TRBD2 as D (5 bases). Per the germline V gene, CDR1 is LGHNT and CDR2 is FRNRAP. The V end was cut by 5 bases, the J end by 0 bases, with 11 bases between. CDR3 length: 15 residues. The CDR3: CASGPTGSSYNEQFF. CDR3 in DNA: TGTGCTAGTGGTCCCACGGGGAGCTCCTACAATGAGCAGTTCTTC.

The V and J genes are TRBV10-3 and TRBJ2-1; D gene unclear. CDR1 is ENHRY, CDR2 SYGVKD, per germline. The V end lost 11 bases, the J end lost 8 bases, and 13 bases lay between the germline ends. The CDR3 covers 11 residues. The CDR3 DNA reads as TGTGCCCTCTCGGAAGGAGATGAGCAGTTCTTC. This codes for CALSEGDEQFF.

Here the CDR3 DNA reads TGTGCCAGCAGCGCCCGCGGGACAGCTGGATTCACTGAAGCTTTCTTT. It specifies CASSARGTAGFTEAFF. The V gene is TRBV7-8, the J gene TRBJ1-1; TRBD1 agrees at 7 bases. With 5 bases clipped from V and 4 bases from J, the junction kept 13 bases outside the gene matches. CDR3 length equals 16 residues. Germline V CDR1 and CDR2: SGHVS, FQNEAQ. The full variable domain, its missing parts supplied by reference TRBV7-8 and TRBJ1-1, is GAGVSQSPRYKVAKRGQDVALRCDPISGHVSLFWYQQALGQGPEFLTYFQNEAQLDKSGLPSDRFFAERPEGSVSTLKIQRTQQEDSAVYLCASSARGTAGFTEAFFGQGTRLTVV.

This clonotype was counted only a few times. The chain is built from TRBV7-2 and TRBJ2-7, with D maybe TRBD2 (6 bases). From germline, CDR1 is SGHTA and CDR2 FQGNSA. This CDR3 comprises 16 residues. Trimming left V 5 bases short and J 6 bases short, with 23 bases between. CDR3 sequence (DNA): TGTGCCAGCAGCCGAGGAAATACGGGGCCAGCGGGCGAGCAGTACTTC. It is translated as CASSRGNTGPAGEQYF.

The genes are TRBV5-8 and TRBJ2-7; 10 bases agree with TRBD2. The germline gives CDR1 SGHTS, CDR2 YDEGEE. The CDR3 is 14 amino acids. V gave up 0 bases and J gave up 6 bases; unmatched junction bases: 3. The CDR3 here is CASSLASGSVEQYF. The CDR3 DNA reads TGTGCCAGCAGCTTGGCTAGCGGGAGCGTCGAGCAGTACTTC.

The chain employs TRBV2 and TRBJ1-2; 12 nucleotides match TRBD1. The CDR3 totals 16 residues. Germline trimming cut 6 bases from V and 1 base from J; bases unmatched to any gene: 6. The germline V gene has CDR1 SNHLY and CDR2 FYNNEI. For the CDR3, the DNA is TGTGCCAGCAGGGGACAGGGGGCGATAGTTAACTATGGCTACACCTTC. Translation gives CASRGQGAIVNYGYTF.